The clone carrying this T cell receptor (beta chain) has a handful of counts. The authors ran a second PCR of roughly 6 to 12 cycles using a sample-barcoded 5' primer and a J-beta primer mix. TCRdb itself ran the 5' RACE reads through MiXCR, one entry per CDR3 protein. The table lists some 640,000 distinct CDR3 sequences, approximately 49% of them singletons. The CDR3 extends over 15 amino acids. From germline, CDR1 is SQVTM and CDR2 ANQGSEA. The germline V and J ends were trimmed by 2 bases and 2 bases, with 13 bases remaining between them. The sample originates from a study of blood T cells in healthy people across ages.

This sequence was found in an older woman in good health. The specimen was blood. V usage is TRBV29-1 and J usage is TRBJ2-1; D may be TRBD1 or TRBD2 (5 bases each). The CDR3 region is CSVEHVRGTYNEQFF. CDR3 nucleotide sequence: TGCAGCGTTGAACACGTGAGGGGCACCTACAATGAGCAGTTCTTC.